The present T cell receptor (beta chain) was sequenced within a study of blood T cells in healthy people across ages. Study in general: Capture by template switching was about one barcoded beta molecule per two T cells. General study results and limits: PBMC samples, being unsorted, prevented any conclusive comparison of naive and antigen-experienced cells.

V lost 8 bases to trimming and J lost 0 bases, with 10 bases between them. This CDR3 is 14 amino acids long. From germline, CDR1 is MNHEY and CDR2 SVGAGI. The authors ran a second PCR of roughly 6 to 12 cycles using a sample-barcoded 5' primer and a J-beta primer mix. Using its own MiXCR run on the 5' RACE reads, TCRdb lists one record per CDR3 protein. The sample has 500,000 to 550,000 distinct CDR3 sequences, about 25% seen once; the top ten hold 8.7%. Individuals who donated were healthy Caucasians from Russia aged about 6 to 100. This clonotype was seen repeatedly, ten times or more. Its specificity is not known. The sample also formed part of further work on T cells of mothers and their children. That work contributes: Each child gave approximately 2.8 million TCR beta CDR3 reads (each mother, over 8.5 million).

The V and J genes are TRBV6-5 and TRBJ1-4; D unclear. Sequencing used blood. This TCR came from a boy aged 10-17 years in good health. The CDR3 is CASSRLATNEKLFF. The CDR3 DNA follows: TGTGCCAGCTCCAGGCTTGCAACTAATGAAAAACTGTTTTTT.